This T cell receptor (beta chain) was observed in a study of cytomegalovirus exposure and HLA in healthy donors (dated by TCRdb to 2017 to 2019). Describing the broader study: An earlier analysis of approximately 550 of the donors reported more than 250 Gb of sequence data and approximately 110 million unique TCR beta sequences from some 180 million T cells. HLA typing covered class I and class II loci at four-digit resolution. To study patterns of TCR occurrence, a later analysis re-analyzed previously published TCR beta repertoires from around 670 donors and added high-resolution HLA genotyping. A later genetic analysis used genome-wide SNP genotypes for about 65% of the 666 donors, treating that subset as a discovery cohort. Besides the first cohort of some 670 subjects, a separate validation cohort made up of over a hundred different subjects was used. Across under 500 genotyped donors of the cohort, an average of roughly 230,000 unique TCR beta nucleotide sequences per donor were sequenced, and around 19% of those sequences were non-productive. The study was designed to test whether signatures of past pathogen exposure could be identified by cataloging public T cell receptors. All discovery cohort repertoires had been generated on a single sequencing platform. Donor age, sex, ethnicity and CMV serostatus were collected together with the repertoire data. Four to six DR-DQ haplotypes were handled as single units for association and clustering because linkage in the cohort was strong. To predict cytomegalovirus infection status, the study brought together high-throughput TCR immunosequencing, statistical association of individual TCRs with disease status, and machine learning. The study used immunosequencing to profile the T cell repertoires of approximately 630 subjects and linked those repertoires to cytomegalovirus serostatus. In the later analysis, no new phenotypic data were used to find candidate immune exposures; instead, reliance was placed on TCR beta sequences and their occurrence across donors. Of the approximately 400 genotyped donors, approximately 83% fell in the genetic ancestry cluster associated with self-reported Caucasian donors. The number of typed donors differed by locus: about 620-640 for A, B, C, DRB1 and DQB1; some 500 for DQA1; about 600 for DPA1; and roughly 470 for DPB1. About 300 gigabases of sequencing data and tens of millions of unique TCR sequences were included in an early release covering 500 to 750 HLA-typed donors. In an earlier analysis of around 540 of the donors, high-throughput TCR beta sequencing was used to judge whether each TCR beta V gene segment behaved as functional or pseudogenic. General findings and caveats noted by the study authors: Correlated functional status among segregating V segments might reflect linkage disequilibrium, but an unknown experimental factor could not be ruled out. Roughly uniform sequencing depth across donors was assumed in presence/absence analyses, although this assumption may not hold. It was suggested by the authors that the approach could potentially be generalized to other disease states and immunological phenotypes. A cluster of highly shared sequence variants was judged likely to represent a technical artifact of the sequencing pipeline. When HLA alleles, especially DR and DQ, strongly co-occurred, attributing TCR associations to individual alleles was difficult. Most TCR sequences were seen in very few donors, while some public TCRs were found in many individuals. In a later analysis, the rate of TCR association differed among HLA loci, with DRB1 alleles having the most associated TCRs and HLA-C alleles having the fewest. A total of 150 or so TCR beta chains were listed by the study as associated with cytomegalovirus. Specific HLA alleles were associated with 15,000 to 20,000 TCR beta sequences at a false discovery rate of 0.05 in a later analysis. In a later analysis, HLA-associated TCR beta chains showed more clonal expansion and lower generation probabilities than non-associated chains that were equally common. A further reported finding was that TCR beta sequences accurately predicted the HLA-A and HLA-B alleles for most subjects in the first cohort. Because some donors lacked HLA typing at each locus, the association tests relied only on the typed subset. According to a later analysis, most CMV-associated TCR beta chains appeared to be HLA-restricted, and the HLA associations seemed to be driven largely by CMV exposure. An association between a missense DCLRE1C variant and V-gene and J-gene trimming of TCR beta chains was found in a later genetic analysis and replicated in an independent cohort. For the cohort, immune exposure information was limited to CMV serostatus. In a later analysis, several top co-occurrence clusters were reported to appear linked to parvovirus B19, influenza, CMV and Epstein-Barr virus. According to a later genetic analysis, donors in an Asian-associated ancestry cluster had fewer N-insertions in productive TCRs than the approximately 700-donor mean. Around 16 rarely observed V segments, including chromosome 9 orphons, were excluded from the earlier analysis of some 590 of the donors because counts were too low. In both the original and validation cohorts, the classifier was reported to diagnose cytomegalovirus status with high specificity and sensitivity. Only TCR beta chains were sequenced in this cohort, and the absence of alpha or paired-chain data limited detectable features. In vitro tests confirmed that a few of the cytomegalovirus-associated TCR beta chains recognize cytomegalovirus antigens. Broadly in line with IMGT annotations, most TCR beta V segments showed up in productive rearrangements about 87% or about 30% of the time in an earlier analysis of several hundred of the donors. The 87-base-pair reads could not distinguish some IMGT-functional V segments, including TRBV6-2 and TRBV6-3, so those segments were excluded.

V is pared back by 6 bases and J by 8 bases, with 10 bases lying between the germline termini. The CDR3 measures 11 amino acids from cysteine to phenylalanine. The CDR3 DNA has 33 bases and is translated from base 1. The CDR1 and CDR2 encoded by the germline V gene are WSHSY and SAAADI. The library was obtained by the immunoSEQ multiplex PCR assay. The multiplex PCR relied on a mix of 60 forward primers for TCR Vbeta segments and 13 reverse primers for TCR Jbeta segments. Amplification of the CDR3 region of rearranged TCR beta genes was performed with a multiplex PCR assay on genomic DNA. Amplified TCR beta libraries were sequenced as 87-base-pair reads on the Illumina HiSeq System. On the study's bioinformatics: In a later analysis, 77 million or so unique TCR beta chains were counted across the roughly 610 repertoires, and roughly 9.9 million of these chains were shared by at least two donors. Raw reads were error-corrected and collapsed into unique sequences by a nearest-neighbor algorithm in which closely related sequences were merged to remove PCR and sequencing errors. Alignment of CDR3 sequences to IMGT reference sequences was used to assign V, D and J gene segments. For a sequence to be retained, at least a six-nucleotide match to both a V gene segment and a J gene segment was required. Rearrangements were classified as productive when the CDR3 lacked stop codons and remained in frame with V and J, and all other rearrangements were classified as non-productive. CDR3 was defined according to IMGT convention as the region running from the second conserved V-encoded cysteine to the conserved J-encoded phenylalanine. In an earlier analysis of 587 of the donors, sequences lacking an unambiguous match to a single V gene segment were excluded. In an earlier analysis of 450 to 750 of the donors, a V segment was called functional when productive rearrangements were above 56.7%, and segregating when the standard deviation between donors exceeded 5%. To diagnose cytomegalovirus status from the catalog of TCR beta chain sequences, a statistical classification framework was built. In a later analysis, V and J genes were assigned by comparing TCR nucleotide sequences against IMGT/GENE-DB human TR gene sequences. In a later analysis, CDR3 sequences and most-parsimonious VDJ recombination scenarios were assigned using the TCRdist pipeline. In a later analysis, every TCR beta chain was defined by the combination of its CDR3 amino acid sequence and its V-gene family, and reads without a unique V-gene family were dropped. In a later analysis, several hundred highly shared, low-generation-probability nucleotide sequences were removed to address suspected cross-contamination and a sequencing artifact. In a later analysis, a clonal expansion index for each public chain was calculated from normalized within-repertoire ranks of inferred template counts. In a later analysis, generation probabilities were computed using a VDJ recombination model fitted to out-of-frame rearrangements, and the results were checked against IGoR. In a later analysis, hypergeometric tests were used to score TCR-TCR, TCR-HLA and TCR-CMV co-occurrence, with a repertoire-size bias correction applied to TCR pairs. To estimate false discovery rates, a later analysis permuted the HLA or CMV assignments 20 times. In a later analysis, co-occurring TCRs were grouped using DBSCAN, and TCRdist sequence similarity was added for clustering within HLA-allele-positive subsets. Repertoires with fewer than 30,000 or more than 120,000 public chains were left out of co-occurrence clustering, as were a handful of repertoires with anomalous nucleotide sharing. As stored in TCRdb, this immuneACCESS dataset retains in-frame rearrangements with V and J assigned. A fraction of the clones does not appear; measured against another copy, unresolved V genes explain less than half of the discrepancy, and the remainder lacks a known reason. That table is the source of V, J and clone size, and D and trimming were worked out from the DNA. Present in this sample are 200,000 or so clones, about 77% of which were seen just once. Approximately 6% of the sample rests with the top ten.

This clone has only a few counts. The antigen it recognizes is unknown. No much larger clone exists at a distance of one base, and base qualities are not known. The cohort comprised some 730 healthy bone marrow donors. At the time of sampling, all cohort members were nominally healthy, though unrecorded immune exposures were likely present. The donor tested CMV seropositive and was one of the 289 seropositive cohort members. Each donor provided a peripheral blood sample, and peripheral blood mononuclear cells were used for TCR beta sequencing. The Qiagen DNeasy Blood Extraction Kit was used to extract genomic DNA from the blood cell samples.

The clonotype was recovered from a woman in her 30s in good health and CMV-seropositive. The sequenced sample was PBMCs. The sequence is built from TRBV10-2 and TRBJ1-1; the D gene is perhaps TRBD1, on 6 matching bases. The DNA reads TGCGCCAGCAGAGAAGGGACAGAAGCTTTCTTT. This codes for CASREGTEAFF.